This T cell receptor beta chain came from a study of cytomegalovirus exposure and HLA in healthy donors (dated by TCRdb to about 2017). With regard to the full study: According to an earlier analysis of 550 to 700 of the donors, about 170 million T cells yielded some 120 million unique TCR beta sequences and approximately 300 Gb of sequence data. About 280 gigabases of sequencing data and 78 million or so unique TCR sequences were included in an early release covering under 650 HLA-typed donors. The genetic ancestry cluster associated with self-reported Caucasian donors included 81% of the roughly 400 genotyped donors. The aim of the study was to test whether cataloging public T cell receptors could identify signatures of past pathogen exposure. The study used immunosequencing to profile the T cell repertoires of several hundred subjects and linked those repertoires to cytomegalovirus serostatus. In addition to the first cohort of 650 to 750 subjects, a separate validation cohort of 100 to 150 different subjects was used. The study combined high-throughput TCR immunosequencing, statistical association of individual TCRs with disease status, and machine learning to predict cytomegalovirus infection status. In a later analysis, previously published TCR beta repertoires from fewer than 750 donors were re-analyzed and high-resolution HLA genotyping was added so that TCR occurrence patterns could be studied. Rather than drawing on any new phenotypic data, the later analysis identified candidate immune exposures from TCR beta sequences and the way those sequences occurred across donors. An earlier analysis of approximately 500 of the donors applied high-throughput TCR beta sequencing to assess whether each TCR beta V gene segment acted as functional or pseudogenic. Donor age, sex, ethnicity and CMV serostatus were compiled alongside the repertoire data. A later genetic analysis took genome-wide SNP genotypes for about 55% of the roughly 700 donors and used that subset as a discovery cohort. All discovery cohort repertoires had been generated using a single sequencing platform. HLA typing covered class I and class II loci at four-digit resolution. The number of typed donors differed by locus: 629-630 for A, B, C, DRB1 and DQB1; approximately 540 for DQA1; over 600 for DPA1; and some 470 for DPB1. Because of strong linkage in the cohort, 4 to 6 DR-DQ haplotypes were treated as single units for association and clustering. Among approximately 370 genotyped donors of the cohort, an average of around 220,000 unique TCR beta nucleotide sequences was sequenced per donor, of which about 18% were non-productive. Study-wide findings and limitations: In vitro tests confirmed that three of the cytomegalovirus-associated TCR beta chains recognize cytomegalovirus antigens. A later analysis associated 17,000 or so TCR beta sequences with specific HLA alleles at a false discovery rate of 0.05. The authors suggested that the approach could potentially be generalized to other disease states and immunological phenotypes. Because counts were too low, about 15 rarely observed V segments, including chromosome 9 orphons, were left out of the earlier analysis of roughly 600 of the donors. Roughly uniform sequencing depth across donors was assumed in presence/absence analyses, although this assumption may not hold. According to a later analysis, parvovirus B19, influenza, CMV and Epstein-Barr virus appeared linked to several top co-occurrence clusters. HLA typing was unavailable for some donors at each locus, so association tests used only the typed subset. A cluster of highly shared sequence variants was judged likely to be a technical artifact of the sequencing pipeline. An earlier analysis of approximately 540 of the donors showed that most TCR beta V segments appeared in productive rearrangements either about 90% or about 30% of the time, which broadly matched IMGT annotations. A later analysis found that TCR association rates varied across HLA loci, with DRB1 alleles showing the most associated TCRs and HLA-C alleles the fewest. Compared with equally common non-associated chains, HLA-associated TCR beta chains in a later analysis were more clonally expanded and had lower generation probabilities. The classifier was reported to diagnose cytomegalovirus status with high specificity and sensitivity in both the original and validation cohorts. In the study, 150 to 200 TCR beta chains were listed as associated with cytomegalovirus. Only TCR beta chains were sequenced in this cohort, and the absence of alpha or paired-chain data limited detectable features. Across donors, most TCR sequences were observed very rarely, whereas some public TCRs were present in many individuals. Some IMGT-functional V segments, including TRBV6-2 and TRBV6-3, could not be told apart with the 87-base-pair reads, so those segments were excluded. Immune exposure information for the cohort was limited to CMV serostatus. A later genetic analysis associated a missense DCLRE1C variant with V-gene and J-gene trimming of TCR beta chains, and an independent cohort replicated the association. Assigning TCR associations to individual alleles was difficult when HLA alleles, especially DR and DQ, strongly co-occurred. Linkage disequilibrium might explain the correlated functional status among segregating V segments, but an unknown experimental factor could not be ruled out. In a later analysis, most CMV-associated TCR beta chains were found to appear HLA-restricted, with HLA associations seemingly driven largely by CMV exposure. A further reported finding was that TCR beta sequences accurately predicted the HLA-A and HLA-B alleles for most subjects in the first cohort. A later genetic analysis reported fewer N-insertions in productive TCRs among donors in an Asian-associated ancestry cluster than the roughly 700-donor mean.

The cohort consisted of fewer than 700 healthy bone marrow donors. Cohort members were all nominally healthy when sampled, although unrecorded immune exposures were likely present. CMV serostatus was recorded as positive for about 300 and negative for about 50% of the roughly 670 cohort members, whereas no CMV serostatus was recorded for the donor in question. A peripheral blood sample was provided by each donor, and peripheral blood mononuclear cells were used for TCR beta sequencing. The Qiagen DNeasy Blood Extraction Kit was used to extract genomic DNA from the blood cell samples. A word on this clone: Its antigen specificity is not known. No per-base quality is available; no much larger clone lies one base away.

CDR1 PRHDT and CDR2 FYEKMQ are derived from the germline V gene (reference sequence). V is cut by 5 bases and J by 0 bases, and the space between the germline ends is 11 bases. The cysteine opens and the phenylalanine closes a CDR3 of 15 amino acids. This entry keeps only the CDR3 DNA: 45 bases, framed from base 1. Receptor libraries were prepared by the immunoSEQ multiplex PCR assay. For the multiplex PCR, a mixture combining 60 forward primers for TCR Vbeta segments and 13 reverse primers for TCR Jbeta segments was used. A multiplex PCR assay on genomic DNA amplified the CDR3 region of rearranged TCR beta genes. Amplified TCR beta libraries were sequenced as 87-base-pair reads on the Illumina HiSeq System. Concerning the study's data processing: In a later analysis, some 80 million unique TCR beta chains were counted across the approximately 670 repertoires, and roughly 11 million of these chains were shared by at least two donors. To remove PCR and sequencing errors, raw reads were error-corrected and collapsed into unique sequences using a nearest-neighbor algorithm that merged closely related sequences. CDR3 sequences were aligned to IMGT reference sequences to assign V, D and J gene segments. Each retained sequence needed at least a six-nucleotide match to both a V gene segment and a J gene segment. Rearrangements were called productive when the CDR3 lacked stop codons and stayed in frame with V and J; all others were non-productive. Following IMGT convention, CDR3 was defined as the stretch from the second conserved V-encoded cysteine to the conserved J-encoded phenylalanine. The earlier analysis of around 640 of the donors excluded sequences that lacked an unambiguous match to a single V gene segment. In an earlier analysis of approximately 550 of the donors, V segments were called functional above 56.7% productive rearrangements and were called segregating when the between-donor standard deviation exceeded 5%. A statistical classification framework was built to diagnose cytomegalovirus status from the catalog of TCR beta chain sequences. In a later analysis, TCR nucleotide sequences were compared against IMGT/GENE-DB human TR gene sequences so that V and J genes could be assigned. The TCRdist pipeline was used in a later analysis to assign CDR3 sequences and most-parsimonious VDJ recombination scenarios. In a later analysis, each TCR beta chain was defined by its CDR3 amino acid sequence together with its V-gene family, and reads without a unique V-gene family were excluded. As a way to deal with suspected cross-contamination and a sequencing artifact, a later analysis dropped approximately 570 nucleotide sequences that were highly shared and had low generation probability. In a later analysis, a clonal expansion index was calculated for each public chain from normalized within-repertoire ranks of inferred template counts. In a later analysis, generation probabilities were computed using a VDJ recombination model fitted to out-of-frame rearrangements, and the results were checked against IGoR. A later analysis scored TCR-TCR, TCR-HLA and TCR-CMV co-occurrence with hypergeometric tests, applying a repertoire-size bias correction to TCR pairs. In a later analysis, false discovery rates were estimated by permuting HLA or CMV assignments 20 times. In a later analysis, co-occurring TCRs were grouped with DBSCAN, and TCRdist sequence similarity was added when clustering was performed within HLA-allele-positive subsets. Co-occurrence clustering excluded repertoires with fewer than 30,000 or more than 120,000 public chains, plus five with anomalous nucleotide sharing. Imported from immuneACCESS, the table was reduced by TCRdb to in-frame sequences with V and J called. These copies leave out some clones; in studies compared against another copy, an unresolved V gene accounts for under half, and the cause of the remainder is not known. The V and J calls and the clone size are those of that table, but D and trimming were determined from the DNA. The sample has fewer than 200,000 clones on record, over 80% of them singletons. The ten top clones hold around 2% of the sample.

The rearrangement joined TRBV13 to TRBJ2-1; the D gene remains uncertain. Sequencing used PBMCs. This TCR was sampled from a human donor in good health. At the DNA level, the sequence is TGTGCCAGCAGCCCTCGGGTTGACTCCTACAATGAGCAGTTCTTC. Translation gives CASSPRVDSYNEQFF.